A single sample is the source of the 11 T cell receptor beta chains below, sequenced in a study of blood T cells in healthy people across ages. It was with a sample-barcoded 5' primer and a J-beta primer mix that a second PCR of roughly 7 to 12 cycles was run. TCRdb fed the 5' RACE reads into MiXCR, producing one record per CDR3 protein. The profile shows nearly 800,000 distinct CDR3 sequences, 20% to 30% of them singletons. The same data also contributed to another study, on T cells of mothers and their children.

The sequencing sample was made of blood. The receptors were gathered from a boy aged 10-17 years in good health.

CDR3 sequence: CSARSGGNYNEQFF. CDR3 sequence (DNA): TGCAGTGCTAGGTCAGGGGGGAATTACAATGAGCAGTTCTTC. The rearrangement joins TRBV20-1 to TRBJ2-5; a possible D gene is TRBD1 (7 bases). The J call may be mistaken, given a closer DNA end match to TRBJ2-1. From germline, CDR1 is DFQATT and CDR2 SNEGSKA (reference sequence). The CDR3 has 14 amino acids.

The sample holds many counts of this clonotype. V and J are TRBV29-1 and TRBJ2-5, with TRBD1 matching 8 bases. This CDR3 comprises 12 residues. Germline CDR1 is SQVTM and CDR2 is ANQGSEA. After removal of 5 bases from V and 5 bases from J, the junction contained 4 bases not matched to a gene. The chain's CDR3 is CSVKTGVETQYF. Here the CDR3 DNA reads TGCAGCGTTAAGACAGGGGTCGAGACCCAGTACTTC.

This clonotype was counted many times. The V and J genes are TRBV28 and TRBJ2-1; 7 bases line up with TRBD1. CDR3 size: 14 residues. Trimming cost V 5 bases and J 3 bases; bases outside gene matches: 4. The germline V gene has CDR1 MDHEN and CDR2 SYDVKM. CDR3 sequence reads: CASSPGTDYNEQFF. Written as DNA, the CDR3 is TGTGCCAGCAGTCCCGGGACAGACTACAATGAGCAGTTCTTC.

The V gene is TRBV7-9, the J gene TRBJ1-4, with D uncertain. Trimming took 5 bases from V and 7 from J, leaving 17 bases between them. The CDR3 consists of 15 residues. Per the germline V gene, CDR1 is SEHNR and CDR2 is FQNEAQ (reference sequence). CDR3 residues: CASSRDEKGGEKLFF. CDR3 DNA: TGTGCCAGCAGCCGAGATGAGAAGGGTGGTGAAAAACTGTTTTTT.

V gene TRBV20-1 combines with J gene TRBJ2-2; TRBD2 aligns across 7 bases. This CDR3 is 17 amino acids long. Trimming took 1 base from V and 5 from J; bases not matched to a gene: 13. In germline, CDR1 is DFQATT, CDR2 SNEGSKA (reference sequence). In DNA form, the CDR3 reads TGCAGTGCTAGAGGCCTACGGCGGCGGGAGATGACCGGGGAGCTGTTTTTT. Translating it yields CSARGLRRREMTGELFF.

In this sample, this clonotype turned up a few times. The rearrangement joins TRBV6-1 to TRBJ2-6; tentative D call: TRBD2 (6 bases). Germline V lookup: CDR1 MNHNS, CDR2 SASEGT. V gave up 6 bases and J gave up 0 bases, with 18 bases separating them. The CDR3 extends over 18 amino acids. CDR3 bases: TGTGCCAGCAGACCCCAAGGGAGGACAAGCTCTGGGGCCAACGTCCTGACTTTC. This codes for CASRPQGRTSSGANVLTF.

V is TRBV11-1 and J is TRBJ2-5, with TRBD2 identical over 14 bases. Near its end, the DNA agrees better with TRBJ2-1, so the J call may be wrong. CDR3 length: 18 amino acids. Per the germline V gene, CDR1 is SGHAT and CDR2 is FQDESV (reference sequence). The CDR3 loop reads CASSNTGLAGEVANEQFF. The CDR3 DNA reads as TGTGCCAGCAGCAACACGGGACTAGCGGGGGAGGTGGCCAATGAGCAGTTCTTC.

As to this clonotype: Relative to the germline gene, one junction end is altered; a read error may explain this. V usage is TRBV12-3 or TRBV12-4 and J usage is TRBJ2-3, with a tentative D call TRBD1 (6 bases). CDR3 length: 13 residues. In DNA form, the CDR3 reads TGTGCCAGCAGCTGGGCAAGGACAGATGCGCAGTATTTT. Translated, it gives CASSWARTDAQYF.

This clonotype was recorded a few times. The V and J genes are TRBV19 and TRBJ2-2; a possible D gene is TRBD2 (5 bases). Trimming removed 6 bases from V and 5 bases from J, with 13 bases in between. This CDR3 is 14 amino acids long. Germline lookup yields CDR1 LNHDA and CDR2 SQIVND (reference sequence). This CDR3 reads CASSPTGSTGELFF. CDR3 in DNA: TGTGCCAGTAGCCCGACGGGGTCGACCGGGGAGCTGTTTTTT. The full variable domain, completed using reference TRBV19 and TRBJ2-2, is DGGITQSPKYLFRKEGQNVTLSCEQNLNHDAMYWYRQDPGQGLRLIYYSQIVNDFQKGDIAEGYSVSREKKESFPLTVTSAQKNPTAFYLCASSPTGSTGELFFGEGSRLTVL.

The V gene is TRBV9, the J gene TRBJ2-3, with D unclear. Between the trimmed V and J ends, which lost 2 bases and 10 bases, there was a span of 17 bases. The CDR3 spans 14 residues. Per germline, CDR1 SGDLS and CDR2 YYNGEE. CDR3 loop: CASSVNPTVQAQYF. The CDR3 DNA sequence: TGTGCCAGCAGCGTCAACCCAACAGTGCAGGCGCAGTATTTT.

This rearrangement joins TRBV7-2 to TRBJ2-7; a weak D match, TRBD2 (5 bases). This CDR3 has 13 residues. V was shortened by 3 bases and J by 2 bases, with 8 bases between the two germline ends. CDR1 is SGHTA, CDR2 FQGNSA, per germline. The CDR3 sequence: CASSFSTTYEQYF. CDR3 DNA: TGTGCCAGCAGCTTTTCGACTACCTACGAGCAGTACTTC.